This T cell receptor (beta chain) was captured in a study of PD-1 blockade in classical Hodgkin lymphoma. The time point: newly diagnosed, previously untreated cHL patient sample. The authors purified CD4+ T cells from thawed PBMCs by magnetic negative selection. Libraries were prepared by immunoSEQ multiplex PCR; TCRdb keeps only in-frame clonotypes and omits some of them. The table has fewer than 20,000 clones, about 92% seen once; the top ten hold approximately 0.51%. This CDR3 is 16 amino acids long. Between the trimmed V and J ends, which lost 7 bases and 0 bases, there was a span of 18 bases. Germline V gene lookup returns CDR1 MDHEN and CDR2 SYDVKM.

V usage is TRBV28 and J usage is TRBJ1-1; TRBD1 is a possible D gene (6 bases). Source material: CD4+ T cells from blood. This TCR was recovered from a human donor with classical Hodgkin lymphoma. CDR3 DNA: TGTGCCAGCATAGAATTATGGAGGGGGATGAACACTGAAGCTTTCTTT. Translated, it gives CASIELWRGMNTEAFF.